This T cell receptor beta chain is drawn from a study of CD8+ T cells in alopecia areata. Study context: Treated patients received oral tofacitinib, 5 to 10 mg twice daily. Whole-study findings and limits: Lesional tissue from the scalp (especially in alopecia totalis/universalis) showed higher clonality than normal scalp.

Of note for this clone: Its antigen remains unidentified. At the DNA level, this CDR3 is encoded by other sequences in the same sample as well.

Extraction and reverse transcription of RNA yielded cDNA as the sequencing template. Using immunoSEQ multiplex PCR, the repertoire was profiled, and TCRdb retains in-frame clones only, with some absent. The sample lists 200,000 to 250,000 clones, around 66% occurring once. Noted treatment: oral pan-JAK inhibitor, 5-10 mg twice daily. V was pared by 6 bases and J by 6 bases, with 8 bases between. This CDR3 is built from 11 residues. The V gene's germline CDR1 is MGHDK and CDR2 SYGVNS. This rearrangement joins TRBV25-1 to TRBJ1-2; tentative D call: TRBD1 (6 bases). The TCR was taken from a human donor with alopecia areata. The sample was CD4+ T cells sorted from blood, taken at week 4, from a patient treated with tofacitinib. The CDR3 loop reads CASSEGDGYTF. In nucleotides, the CDR3 is TGTGCCAGCAGCGAGGGGGATGGCTACACCTTC.